These 6 T cell receptor beta chains originate from one sample sequenced in a study of blood T cell repertoires in COVID-19. Using immunoSEQ multiplex PCR, the repertoire was profiled, and TCRdb retains in-frame clones only, with some absent. The table includes 69,000 or so clones, 80% to 85% detected once. Sample: peripheral blood. Source of these receptors: an elderly woman with acute or convalescent COVID-19.

V is TRBV3-1 (or the pseudogene TRBV3-2) and J is TRBJ2-5, with TRBD2 identical over 11 bases. Trimming took 4 bases from V and 1 from J; bases not matched to a gene: 20. This CDR3 has 21 residues. Germline V gene data show CDR1 as LGHDT and CDR2 as YNNKEL (reference sequence). In DNA form, the CDR3 reads TGTGCCAGCAGCCTCCTCCCGAAGCGTCTAGCGGGGGGCAATTTCCAAGAGACCCAGTACTTC. Protein sequence: CASSLLPKRLAGGNFQETQYF.

By proportion, this clone is medium-sized (0.01 to 0.1%). The V and J genes are TRBV6-5 and TRBJ2-2, with 8 bases fitting TRBD1. Germline CDR1 reads MNHEY; CDR2 reads SVGAGI. Trimming took 6 bases from V and 7 from J; bases not matched to a gene: 7. The CDR3 contains 14 residues. In DNA, the CDR3 is TGTGCCAGCAGCGCAGGGGGCGGGTTCGGGGAGCTGTTTTTT. This gives the protein CASSAGGGFGELFF.

This clone was seen once. The CDR3 region is CAWARLAGYQETQYF. In nucleotides, the CDR3 is TGTGCCTGGGCCAGACTAGCGGGGTACCAAGAGACCCAGTACTTC. This sequence joins TRBV30 and TRBJ2-5; 11 nucleotides agree with TRBD2. J gave up 0 bases and V 5 bases, and 5 bases lay outside the gene matches. The CDR3 totals 15 residues. Germline assignment: CDR1 GTSNPN and CDR2 SVGIG (reference sequence).

The chain uses TRBV9 and TRBJ1-1, with D hard to call. CDR1 and CDR2 (germline): SGDLS, YYNGEE. V was pared by 2 bases and J by 1 base, with 6 bases between. CDR3 length: 13 residues. CDR3 DNA sequence: TGTGCCAGCAGCGTCCCTTCGAACACTGAAGCTTTCTTT. Translated, it gives CASSVPSNTEAFF.

The rearrangement joins TRBV5-1 to TRBJ2-3; TRBD1 matches at 7 bases. This CDR3 spans 14 amino acids. The V segment lost 5 bases and the J segment 0 bases; nucleotides outside the gene matches: 3. Germline lookup yields CDR1 SGHRS and CDR2 YFSETQ. CDR3 coding DNA: TGCGCCAGCAGTCGGGACAGTAGCACAGATACGCAGTATTTT. Its translation: CASSRDSSTDTQYF. Supplemented by reference TRBV5-1 and TRBJ2-3, the full variable domain reads KAGVTQTPRYLIKTRGQQVTLSCSPISGHRSVSWYQQTPGQGLQFLFEYFSETQRNKGNFPGRFSGRQFSNSRSEMNVSTLELGDSALYLCASSRDSSTDTQYFGPGTRLTVL.

V is TRBV5-1 and J is TRBJ1-5; 11 nucleotides line up with TRBD1. The V gene end was trimmed by 3 bases and the J gene end by 7 bases; junction bases not matched to a gene: 3. CDR1 and CDR2 (germline): SGHRS, YFSETQ. This CDR3 has 14 amino acids. CDR3 sequence: CASSWTGGDQPQHF. The CDR3 nucleotides read TGCGCCAGCAGCTGGACAGGGGGCGACCAGCCCCAGCATTTT.